This entry is about one T cell receptor beta chain. Its antigen is undetermined. Different DNA sequences within this sample yield the same CDR3. Each of the CD4+ naive, central memory, regulatory and stem cell-like memory populations was sorted via CD45RO/CCR7/CD25/CD127/CD95/CD27. Sorted populations all exceeded 95% purity. The sample originates from a study of beta chain features in type 1 diabetes. Across the study: In all, around 100 million sorted cells from all samples were analyzed. Study-wide results and caveats: Significant though moderate, a shortening of TCRB CDR3s appeared in all four CD4+ subsets of Type 1 diabetes patients. In these data, an HLA type influence on TCRB rearrangement remained unresolved.

This CDR3 is built from 14 residues. Trimming removed 1 base from V and 4 bases from J, with 11 bases in between. CDR1 SGHTA and CDR2 FQGNSA come from the germline V gene. Of the isolated RNA, all was reverse transcribed, and so the sequenced material was expressed TCRB transcripts. TCRdb's copy holds only in-frame clones and misses some; the assay was immunoSEQ multiplex PCR. The sample has roughly 150,000 clones; over 9% are singletons. Sequenced material: central memory CD4+ T cells from blood. The chain carries TRBV7-2 and TRBJ2-7; TRBD2 might be the D (6 bases). The clonotype comes from a man in his thirties or forties with type 1 diabetes. DNA for the CDR3: TGTGCCAGCAGCTTAGGGGGGAGGCAATACGAGCAGTACTTC. This encodes CASSLGGRQYEQYF.